These T cell receptor beta chains were read from a single sample in a study of OX40 agonist ivuxolimab in advanced cancers. Data came from immunoSEQ multiplex PCR; TCRdb stores just in-frame clones and leaves some out. The sample has 84,000 or so clones, 94% seen once. The source material was CD4+ or CD8+ T cells sorted from blood, sampled in a trial of the OX40 agonist ivuxolimab. These receptors came from an adult with an advanced solid tumor such as melanoma, head and neck, liver or kidney cancer. The CDR3 runs from the conserved cysteine through the conserved F or W. D genes are given only for firm matches. Not every row has a clone size; where given, it reads once, few, many or a size class.

TRBV6-5	NA	TRBJ2-2	NA	CASSPDGNTGELFF	TGTGCCAGCAGCCCCGACGGGAACACCGGGGAGCTGTTTTTT
TRBV27	NA	TRBJ2-3	NA	CASSSRGVADPLSTDTQYF	TGTGCCAGCAGTTCCCGCGGGGTAGCGGACCCTTTAAGCACAGATACGCAGTATTTT
TRBV27	NA	TRBJ2-1	once	CASSLSVGETYYNEQFF	TGTGCCAGCAGTTTATCGGTCGGGGAGACTTACTACAATGAGCAGTTCTTC
TRBV9	NA	TRBJ2-5	NA	CASSVRPMGHKQETQYF	TGTGCCAGCAGCGTGAGACCCATGGGCCACAAACAAGAGACCCAGTACTTC
TRBV4-1	NA	TRBJ2-1	NA	CASSLDSKGYNEQFF	TGCGCCAGCAGTCTCGACAGTAAGGGCTACAATGAGCAGTTCTTC
TRBV19	TRBD2	TRBJ2-1	NA	CASSIVSGNYNEQFF	TGTGCCAGTAGTATTGTTAGCGGGAACTACAATGAGCAGTTCTTC
TRBV7-2	TRBD1	TRBJ1-4	few	CASSIGTGRDEKLFF	TGTGCCAGCAGCATCGGGACAGGGCGGGATGAAAAACTGTTTTTT
TRBV28	NA	TRBJ2-7	NA	CASRPPGTYEQYF	TGTGCCAGCAGACCCCCCGGCACCTACGAGCAGTACTTC
TRBV7-2	NA	TRBJ1-4	NA	CASSLPQGINEKLFF	TGTGCCAGCAGCTTACCGCAGGGAATAAATGAAAAACTGTTTTTT
TRBV6-5	TRBD2	TRBJ2-7	NA	CASSYEREGPVQYF	TGTGCCAGCAGTTACGAGCGGGAGGGCCCCGTGCAGTACTTC
TRBV28	NA	TRBJ1-1	NA	CASSLGWGTEAFF	TGTGCCAGCAGTTTAGGTTGGGGCACTGAAGCTTTCTTT
TRBV13	TRBD2	TRBJ2-7	NA	CASSLGASGSYEQYF	TGTGCCAGCAGCTTAGGTGCTAGCGGGAGCTACGAGCAGTACTTC
TRBV6-5	NA	TRBJ2-7	NA	CASSPTGRGSYEQYF	TGTGCCAGCAGTCCGACAGGTCGAGGCTCCTACGAGCAGTACTTC
TRBV19	TRBD1	TRBJ2-7	few	CASSPGQGRFYEQYF	TGTGCCAGTAGTCCCGGACAGGGGAGGTTCTACGAGCAGTACTTC
TRBV7-9	NA	TRBJ2-7	NA	CASSLGFSGAGFYGQYF	TGTGCCAGCAGCTTAGGTTTCTCGGGGGCAGGGTTCTACGGGCAGTACTTC
TRBV5-8	TRBD1	TRBJ1-2	NA	CASRPSGQAHYGYTF	TGTGCCAGCAGGCCCTCCGGACAGGCCCACTATGGCTACACCTTC
TRBV6-1	NA	TRBJ2-7	once	CASSERAGEEYEQYF	TGTGCCAGCAGTGAACGGGCAGGGGAAGAGTACGAGCAGTACTTC
TRBV30	NA	TRBJ1-1	NA	CAWSEMNTEAFF	TGTGCCTGGAGTGAAATGAACACTGAAGCTTTCTTT
TRBV5-1	NA	TRBJ2-7	NA	CASSLGGALSYEQYF	TGCGCCAGCAGTCTAGGGGGGGCACTTTCCTACGAGCAGTACTTC
TRBV30	NA	TRBJ1-1	once	CAWRAGNTEAFF	TGTGCCTGGAGGGCGGGGAACACTGAAGCTTTCTTT
TRBV27	TRBD2	TRBJ2-7	NA	CASSLRGRAYEQYF	TGTGCCAGCAGTTTACGAGGGAGGGCCTACGAGCAGTACTTC
TRBV27	NA	TRBJ1-1	NA	CASSTSRSYPEAFF	TGTGCCAGCAGCACTTCACGAAGCTACCCTGAAGCTTTCTTT
TRBV30	NA	TRBJ1-1	NA	CAWRESTEAFF	TGTGCCTGGAGGGAGAGCACTGAAGCTTTCTTT
TRBV6-6	NA	TRBJ2-7	NA	CASSYLAGKSYEQYF	TGTGCCAGCAGTTACTTGGCAGGGAAATCCTACGAGCAGTACTTC
TRBV14	TRBD2	TRBJ2-7	NA	CASSTRGTRYYEQYF	TGTGCCAGCAGCACGCGCGGGACTAGGTACTACGAGCAGTACTTC
TRBV28	TRBD1	TRBJ1-2	once	CASRTPRGGFNYGYTF	TGTGCCAGCAGGACCCCCAGGGGGGGGTTTAACTATGGCTACACCTTC
TRBV18	TRBD1	TRBJ2-7	NA	CASSTDRSAILEQYF	TGTGCCAGCTCAACGGACAGGAGCGCTATCCTCGAGCAGTACTTC
TRBV5-5	NA	TRBJ1-5	NA	CASSSTRGFNQPQHF	TGTGCCAGCAGCTCCACGAGAGGTTTCAATCAGCCCCAGCATTTT
TRBV6-1	NA	TRBJ2-2	once	CASSDWDVFELMGGELFF	TGTGCCAGCAGTGATTGGGACGTCTTTGAACTAATGGGAGGGGAGCTGTTTTTT
TRBV28	NA	TRBJ2-7	NA	CASARSKYEQYF	TGTGCCAGCGCAAGAAGCAAATACGAGCAGTACTTC
TRBV27	TRBD1	TRBJ1-1	NA	CASSSGQGFTEAFF	TGTGCCAGCAGTTCGGGACAGGGGTTCACTGAAGCTTTCTTT
TRBV5-1	NA	TRBJ1-1	NA	CASSLGTRDGYEAFF	TGCGCCAGCAGCTTGGGAACCCGGGACGGTTATGAAGCTTTCTTT
TRBV27	TRBD2	TRBJ2-7	NA	CASSLKERGYEQYF	TGTGCCAGCAGTTTAAAGGAGCGGGGCTACGAGCAGTACTTC
TRBV28	TRBD2	TRBJ2-1	NA	CASSSLRTSAHNEQFF	TGTGCCAGCAGTTCATTAAGGACTAGCGCACACAATGAGCAGTTCTTC
TRBV11-2	NA	TRBJ2-7	NA	CASSSWGETSYEQYF	TGTGCCAGCAGCTCCTGGGGGGAGACCTCCTACGAGCAGTACTTC
TRBV7-9	NA	TRBJ2-7	NA	CASSAREGQPLAYEQYF	TGTGCCAGCAGCGCCAGGGAGGGACAGCCCTTAGCCTACGAGCAGTACTTC
TRBV19	TRBD1	TRBJ2-7	NA	CASSAGQGPYEQYF	TGTGCCAGTAGTGCGGGACAGGGGCCCTACGAGCAGTACTTC
TRBV2	TRBD2	TRBJ2-7	NA	CASSEQREEQYF	TGTGCCAGCAGTGAACAGCGGGAAGAGCAGTACTTC
TRBV9	NA	TRBJ2-5	NA	CASSVAGRSQETQYF	TGTGCCAGCAGCGTAGCTGGCCGATCCCAGGAGACCCAGTACTTC
TRBV9	NA	TRBJ2-5	once	CASSARTDGQETQYF	TGTGCCAGCAGCGCTCGGACAGACGGCCAAGAGACCCAGTACTTC
TRBV27	TRBD2	TRBJ2-7	NA	CASSFLLAGGSYEQYF	TGTGCCAGCAGTTTCTTACTAGCGGGAGGCTCCTACGAGCAGTACTTC
TRBV7-9	NA	TRBJ1-1	few	CASFRGTEAFF	TGTGCCAGCTTTAGGGGCACTGAAGCTTTCTTT
TRBV6-1	NA	TRBJ2-1	NA	CASSDSVLAIGEQFF	TGTGCCAGCAGTGACTCGGTACTAGCCATCGGTGAGCAGTTCTTC
TRBV19	TRBD2	TRBJ2-1	NA	CASSIVRTSGYNEQFF	TGTGCCAGTAGTATAGTGAGGACTAGCGGCTACAATGAGCAGTTCTTC
TRBV19	NA	TRBJ2-4	once	CASSPKPPGLSSLLAKNIQYF	TGTGCCAGTAGCCCCAAACCCCCGGGACTCTCTTCTCTCCTAGCCAAAAACATTCAGTACTTC
TRBV6-1	TRBD1	TRBJ2-7	NA	CASSETRTGSGEQYF	TGTGCCAGCAGTGAAACTAGGACAGGGAGCGGCGAGCAGTACTTC
TRBV4-2	TRBD2	TRBJ2-3	NA	CASSNNPAGTDNTQYF	TGTGCCAGCAGCAATAACCCAGCGGGAACAGATAATACGCAGTATTTT
TRBV9	NA	TRBJ1-5	NA	CASSVEGQSNQPQHF	TGTGCCAGCAGCGTAGAAGGACAGAGTAATCAGCCCCAGCATTTT
TRBV7-9	NA	TRBJ1-2	NA	CASSLGAGNYGYTF	TGTGCCAGCAGCTTAGGAGCAGGGAACTATGGCTACACCTTC
TRBV9	NA	TRBJ2-1	NA	CASSVDGGGSEQFF	TGTGCCAGCAGCGTAGATGGGGGCGGGAGTGAGCAGTTCTTC
TRBV19	NA	TRBJ1-2	NA	CASSIVVLADHGYTF	TGTGCCAGTAGTATAGTCGTTCTCGCAGACCATGGCTACACCTTC
TRBV14	NA	TRBJ1-4	NA	CASSQETPGGQNEKLFF	TGTGCCAGCAGCCAAGAGACCCCCGGGGGGCAGAATGAAAAACTGTTTTTT
TRBV25-1	NA	TRBJ2-6	NA	CASSGVATGQSRANVLTF	TGTGCCAGCAGTGGTGTTGCAACTGGACAAAGTCGGGCCAACGTCCTGACTTTC
TRBV7-6	TRBD2	TRBJ2-2	NA	CASSLARLAENTGELFF	TGTGCCAGCAGCTTAGCGCGACTAGCGGAGAACACCGGGGAGCTGTTTTTT
TRBV5-1	NA	TRBJ1-1	NA	CASRGAEAFF	TGCGCCAGCAGGGGGGCCGAAGCTTTCTTT
TRBV7-8	NA	TRBJ2-7	NA	CASSWEVVRDTYEQYF	TGTGCCAGCAGCTGGGAGGTCGTGCGGGATACCTACGAGCAGTACTTC
TRBV15	NA	TRBJ2-7	NA	CATSGRGAYEQYF	TGTGCCACCAGCGGGAGAGGGGCCTACGAGCAGTACTTC
TRBV30	NA	TRBJ1-5	once	CAWSGEGGNQPQHF	TGTGCCTGGAGTGGGGAGGGTGGCAATCAGCCCCAGCATTTT
TRBV28	NA	TRBJ2-2	NA	CASSFRLERADTGELFF	TGTGCCAGCAGTTTCCGTTTAGAACGGGCAGACACCGGGGAGCTGTTTTTT